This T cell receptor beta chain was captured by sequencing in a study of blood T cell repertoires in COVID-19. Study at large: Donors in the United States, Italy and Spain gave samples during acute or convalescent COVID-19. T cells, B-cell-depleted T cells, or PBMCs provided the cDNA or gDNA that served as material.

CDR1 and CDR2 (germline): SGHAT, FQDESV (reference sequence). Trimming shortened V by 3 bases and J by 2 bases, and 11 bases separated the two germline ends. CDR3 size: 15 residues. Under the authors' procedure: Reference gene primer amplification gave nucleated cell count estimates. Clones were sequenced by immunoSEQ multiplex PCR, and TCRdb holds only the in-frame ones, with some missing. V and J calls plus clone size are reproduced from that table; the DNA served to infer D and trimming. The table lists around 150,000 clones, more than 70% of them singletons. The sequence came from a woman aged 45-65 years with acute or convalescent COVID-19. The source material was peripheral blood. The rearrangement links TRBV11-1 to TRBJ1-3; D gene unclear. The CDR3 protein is CASSFVGSPGNTIYF. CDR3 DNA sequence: TGTGCCAGCAGCTTCGTAGGGAGCCCTGGAAACACCATATATTTT. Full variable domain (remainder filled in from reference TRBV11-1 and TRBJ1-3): EAEVAQSPRYKITEKSQAVAFWCDPISGHATLYWYRQILGQGPELLVQFQDESVVDDSQLPKDRFSAERLKGVDSTLKIQPAELGDSAMYLCASSFVGSPGNTIYFGEGSWLTVV.